The source of this T cell receptor beta chain is a study of blood T cell repertoires in COVID-19. TCRdb keeps only in-frame clones here, not all; method: immunoSEQ multiplex PCR. The sample lists more than 75,000 clones, 70% to 90% occurring once. The sequence was obtained from a woman aged 80 or over with acute or convalescent COVID-19. Sequences were obtained from peripheral blood.

CDR3 loop: CAISEPARGAGELFF. CDR3 DNA sequence: TGTGCCATCAGTGAGCCCGCTCGGGGAGCCGGGGAGCTGTTTTTT. This chain uses TRBV10-3 with TRBJ2-2; a possible D gene is TRBD2 (5 bases). V was pared by 2 bases and J by 6 bases, with 13 bases between. The CDR3 length is 15 residues. Germline V gene data show CDR1 as ENHRY and CDR2 as SYGVKD.